This T cell receptor (beta chain) was captured in a study of CD8+ T cells in alopecia areata. Notes on the study in general: The study found higher clonality in lesional than normal scalp, especially in alopecia totalis/universalis. Patients shared TCRs less clearly than mice did, possibly for HLA-related reasons.

Alopecia areata patients had lesional scalp punch biopsies and peripheral blood taken from them. PBMC-derived CD4+ and CD8+ T cells were sorted. Comment on this clone: The antigen remains undetermined. Other DNA sequences of this sample code for an identical CDR3.

This CDR3 comprises 11 residues. The V end lost 1 base, the J end lost 4 bases, and 5 bases lay between the germline ends. Germline V CDR1 and CDR2: GTSNPN, SVGIG (reference sequence). Isolated RNA was reverse transcribed into cDNA used as the sequencing template. The assay was immunoSEQ multiplex PCR, and TCRdb's table has in-frame clones only and misses some. The sample lists 250,000 or so clones, under 70% occurring once. This chain connects TRBV30 to TRBJ2-7; D gene uncertain. This specimen consisted of CD4+ T cells sorted from blood, obtained at week 0. The TCR comes from a human donor with alopecia areata. The DNA of the CDR3 is TGTGCCTGGAGTGGAGGATACGAGCAGTACTTC. It codes for CAWSGGYEQYF.